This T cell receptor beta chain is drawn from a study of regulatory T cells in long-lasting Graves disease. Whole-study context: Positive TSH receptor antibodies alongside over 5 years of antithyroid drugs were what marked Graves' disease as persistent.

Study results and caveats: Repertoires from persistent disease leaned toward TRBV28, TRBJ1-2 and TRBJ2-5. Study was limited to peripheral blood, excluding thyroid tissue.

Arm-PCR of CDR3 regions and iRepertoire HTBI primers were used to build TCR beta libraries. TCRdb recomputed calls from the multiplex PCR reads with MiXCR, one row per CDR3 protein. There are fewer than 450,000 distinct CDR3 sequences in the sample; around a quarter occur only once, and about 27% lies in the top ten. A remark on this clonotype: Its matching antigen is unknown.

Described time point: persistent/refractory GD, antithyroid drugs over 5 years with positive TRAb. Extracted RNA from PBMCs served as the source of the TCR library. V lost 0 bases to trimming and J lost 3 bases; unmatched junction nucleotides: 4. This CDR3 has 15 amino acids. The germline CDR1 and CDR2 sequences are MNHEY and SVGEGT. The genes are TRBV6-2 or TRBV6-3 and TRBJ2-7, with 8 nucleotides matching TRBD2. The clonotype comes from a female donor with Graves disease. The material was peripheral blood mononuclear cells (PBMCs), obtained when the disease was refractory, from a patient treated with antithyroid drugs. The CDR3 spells CASSYSQRENYEQYF. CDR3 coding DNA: TGTGCCAGCAGTTACTCCCAGCGGGAGAACTACGAGCAGTACTTC.